The present TCR beta chain was sequenced within a study of T cells in Graves' hyperthyroidism and ophthalmopathy. V was cut by 6 bases and J by 2 bases, with 10 bases left in between. The CDR3 extends over 13 amino acids. Findings and caveats of the study: Ophthalmopathy, as predicted by the model, came a median 6.5 months after the prediction.

RNA transcripts were the template for amplifying TCR beta CDR3 regions. First-round RT-PCR targeting the TCR CDR3 was performed with the HTBI primer set. TCRdb used MiXCR to reprocess the multiplex PCR reads, holding one entry per CDR3 protein. The sample lists 370,000 or so distinct CDR3 sequences, more than 15% seen once, with 25% to 30% in the top ten. This clonotype was picked up many times. Its antigen remains unknown. Predating any ophthalmopathy symptoms, the blood sample was taken at first hyperthyroidism diagnosis. 9 to 10 ml fresh peripheral blood yielded the PBMCs. Sequences were obtained from blood. The rearrangement joins TRBV12-3 or TRBV12-4 to TRBJ2-5, with D maybe TRBD2 (5 bases). This receptor was identified in a woman under 30 with Graves' hyperthyroidism that later progressed to Graves' ophthalmopathy. The CDR3 is CASSTGFQETQYF. The CDR3 DNA reads TGTGCCAGCAGCACGGGATTTCAAGAGACCCAGTACTTC.